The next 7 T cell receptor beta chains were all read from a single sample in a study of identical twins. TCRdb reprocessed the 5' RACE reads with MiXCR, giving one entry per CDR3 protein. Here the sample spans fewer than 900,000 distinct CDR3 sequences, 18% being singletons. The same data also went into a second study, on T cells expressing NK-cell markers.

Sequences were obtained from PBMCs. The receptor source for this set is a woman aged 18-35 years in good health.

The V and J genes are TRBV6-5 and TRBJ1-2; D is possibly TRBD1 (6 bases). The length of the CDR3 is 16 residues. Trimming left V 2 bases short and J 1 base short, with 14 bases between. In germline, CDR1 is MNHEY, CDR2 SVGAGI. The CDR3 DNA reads TGTGCCAGCAGTTACCGGGGGCACGAAAGTAACTATGGCTACACCTTC. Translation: CASSYRGHESNYGYTF.

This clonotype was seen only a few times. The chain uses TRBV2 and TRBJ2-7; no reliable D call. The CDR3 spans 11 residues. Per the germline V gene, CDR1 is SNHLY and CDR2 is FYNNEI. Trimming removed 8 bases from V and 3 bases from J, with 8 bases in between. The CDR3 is CASWGSYEQYF. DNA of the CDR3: TGTGCCAGCTGGGGAAGCTACGAGCAGTACTTC.

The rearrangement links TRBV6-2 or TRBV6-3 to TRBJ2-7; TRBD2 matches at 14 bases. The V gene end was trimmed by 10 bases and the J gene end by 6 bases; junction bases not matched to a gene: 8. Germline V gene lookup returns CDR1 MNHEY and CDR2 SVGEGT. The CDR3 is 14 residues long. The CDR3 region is CATFPGLAGVEQYF. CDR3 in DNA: TGTGCCACCTTCCCGGGACTAGCGGGAGTCGAGCAGTACTTC.

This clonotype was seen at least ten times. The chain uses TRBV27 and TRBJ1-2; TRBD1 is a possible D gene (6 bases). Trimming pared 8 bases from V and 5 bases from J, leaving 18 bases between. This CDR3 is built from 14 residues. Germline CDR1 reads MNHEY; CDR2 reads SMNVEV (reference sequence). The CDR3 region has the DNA TGTGCCAGCCACTCGGGGGGGCACGGGTATGGCTACACCTTC. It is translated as CASHSGGHGYGYTF.

Here the CDR3 reads CASSHPGRAKGFDEQFF. Here the CDR3 DNA reads TGTGCCAGCAGCCACCCGGGAAGGGCTAAAGGATTCGATGAGCAGTTCTTC. The chain couples TRBV7-9 to TRBJ2-1, with a possible D match to TRBD2 (5 bases). V was clipped by 5 bases and J by 8 bases, with 25 bases between them. Germline values: CDR1 SEHNR, CDR2 FQNEAQ (reference sequence). CDR3 size: 17 residues. Looking up the rest from reference TRBV7-9 and TRBJ2-1 gives the full variable domain: DTGVSQNPRHKITKRGQNVTFRCDPISEHNRLYWYRQTLGQGPEFLTYFQNEAQLEKSRLLSDRFSAERPKGSFSTLEIQRTEQGDSAMYLCASSHPGRAKGFDEQFFGPGTRLTVL.

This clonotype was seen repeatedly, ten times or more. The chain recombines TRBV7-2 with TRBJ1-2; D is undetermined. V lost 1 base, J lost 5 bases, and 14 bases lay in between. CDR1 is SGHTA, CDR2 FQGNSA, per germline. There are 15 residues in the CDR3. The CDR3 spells CASSLVVGRIYGYTF. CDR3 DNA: TGTGCCAGCAGCTTAGTGGTGGGCAGAATATATGGCTACACCTTC.

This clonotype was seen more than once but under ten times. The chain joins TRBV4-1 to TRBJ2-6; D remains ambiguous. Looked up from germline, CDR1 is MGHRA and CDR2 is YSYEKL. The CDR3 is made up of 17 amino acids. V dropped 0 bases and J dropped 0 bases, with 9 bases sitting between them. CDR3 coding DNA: TGCGCCAGCAGCCAAGAGTTGAGTGTCTCTGGGGCCAACGTCCTGACTTTC. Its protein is CASSQELSVSGANVLTF.